This paragraph covers one T cell receptor (beta chain) sequence. The antigen it binds to is not known. Each CD8+ T cell subset was flow-sorted in triplicate, and a few hundred thousand cells per subset were placed directly into RLT lysis buffer. Naive CD8+ T cells were defined stringently as CD45RO-CCR7+CD27+CD95- to exclude memory contaminants. Standard density gradient centrifugation was used to isolate peripheral blood mononuclear cells from buffy coats. Naive CXCR3-negative and CXCR3-positive CD8+ T cells were flow-sorted on a FACSAria III. Total RNA was extracted from sorted cells using an RNeasy Mini Kit. This entry comes from a study of CXCR3-negative and CXCR3-positive naive CD8 T cells (dated by TCRdb to about 2019). Study-level background: In total, about 135 million TRB reads were obtained, corresponding to roughly 1.5 +/- 0.3 million reads per library. Data from about 12 donors, pooled across two independent experiments, went into the diversity and physicochemical repertoire analyses. Naive subsets from five or six donors and memory cells from 3 donors were included in the TRBV-TRBJ cluster analysis. The paper's findings and limits, for the study overall: Compared with CXCR3-negative naive cells, CXCR3-positive naive cells had TRB CDR3s with higher hydrophobicity (lower Kidera factor 4), lower energy, and higher strength and volume indices. Freshly isolated PBMCs were used for most assays because CXCR3 expression partially decreased after cryopreservation. Comparably high repertoire diversity was found in both naive subsets, whereas much lower repertoire diversity was found in memory CD8+ T cells. Because surface CD5, which has been linked to self-reactivity in mice, was comparable between naive subsets, TCR interaction strength was also inferred from TRB CDR3 physicochemical properties. Naive CXCR3-negative and CXCR3-positive cells from the same donor showed similar TRBV-TRBJ usage, whereas memory cells showed distinct patterns.

Taken from cysteine to phenylalanine, the CDR3 has 13 residues. No DNA is listed. Reads for this sample came from a NextSeq 550. The Human TCR Profiling Kit (MiLaboratory) was used to make UMI-labeled 5' RACE TRB cDNA libraries. cDNA synthesis used the entire amount of extracted RNA, and PCR amplification then used the entire amount of cDNA produced. Libraries were prepared in parallel using an identical number of PCR cycles. As for how the authors treated the data: With a requirement of at least two reads per UMI, MIGEC and MiXCR extracted about 50,000 +/- 10,000 unique UMI-labeled TRB cDNA molecules per library. On average, approximately 40,000 +/- 10,000 functional in-frame TRB CDR3 nucleotide clonotypes lacking stop codons were found per library. Diversity metrics, including normalized Shannon-Wiener and Chao1, were computed in VDJtools after downsampling to 5000 UMI-labeled TRB molecules per sample. Clonotype-size-weighted physicochemical properties of the central five CDR3 residues (interaction energy, strength, volume and Kidera factor 4) were computed in VDJtools. TCRdb reprocessed the reads, and each CDR3 protein sequence is entered once, without DNA. The V and J calls, along with clone size, are taken from TCRdb and not from the paper's own processing. The table for this sample shows about 89,000 distinct CDR3 sequences. The leading ten clones occupy less than 0.6% of the sample.

The clonotype comes from a human donor in good health. Some clones in this sample may be carry-over from other donors' samples. The sequenced material came from naive CXCR3+ CD8+ T cells from blood. The cell subset or site label, as the study defines it: CD45RO-CCR7+CD27+CD95- naive CD8+ T cells expressing CXCR3 (TNR3+). The chain joins TRBV12-3 or TRBV12-4 to TRBJ1-2; TCRdb's D call, TRBD1, is unchecked because there is no DNA. The CDR3 region: CASSATGGQGYTF.